The T cell receptor beta chain under discussion was sequenced for a study of T cell repertoires in cytomegalovirus infection. Across the whole study: Matching HLA type and CMV infection were both indicated by public TCR beta signatures.

TCRdb fed the reads into MiXCR, producing one record per CDR3 protein. The sample consists of around 440,000 distinct CDR3 sequences, 11% of them appearing once. Germline trimming cut 1 base from V and 6 bases from J; bases unmatched to any gene: 2. Germline CDR1 is SNHLY and CDR2 is FYNNEI. The CDR3 is made up of 15 amino acids. The clonotype comes from a human donor in good health (CMV status not recorded). Some clones in this sample may be carry-over from other donors' samples. This rearrangement joins TRBV2 to TRBJ2-3, with 12 bases aligning to TRBD2. Sequencing input: PBMCs. The CDR3 DNA is TGTGCCAGCAGTGAAGAGACTAGCGGGGGTGATACGCAGTATTTT. Amino acid sequence: CASSEETSGGDTQYF.